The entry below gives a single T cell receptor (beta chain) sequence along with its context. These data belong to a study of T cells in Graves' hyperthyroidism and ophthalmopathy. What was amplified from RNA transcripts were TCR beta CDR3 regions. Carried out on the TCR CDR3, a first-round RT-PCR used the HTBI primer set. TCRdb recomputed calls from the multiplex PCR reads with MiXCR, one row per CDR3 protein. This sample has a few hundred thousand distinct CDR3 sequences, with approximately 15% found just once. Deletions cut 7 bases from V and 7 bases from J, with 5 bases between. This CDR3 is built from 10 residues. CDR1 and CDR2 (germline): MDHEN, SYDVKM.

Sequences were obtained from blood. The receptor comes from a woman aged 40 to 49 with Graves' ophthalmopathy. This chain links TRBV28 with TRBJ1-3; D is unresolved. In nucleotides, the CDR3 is TGTGCCAGCAAAGCCAACACCATATATTTT. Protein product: CASKANTIYF.